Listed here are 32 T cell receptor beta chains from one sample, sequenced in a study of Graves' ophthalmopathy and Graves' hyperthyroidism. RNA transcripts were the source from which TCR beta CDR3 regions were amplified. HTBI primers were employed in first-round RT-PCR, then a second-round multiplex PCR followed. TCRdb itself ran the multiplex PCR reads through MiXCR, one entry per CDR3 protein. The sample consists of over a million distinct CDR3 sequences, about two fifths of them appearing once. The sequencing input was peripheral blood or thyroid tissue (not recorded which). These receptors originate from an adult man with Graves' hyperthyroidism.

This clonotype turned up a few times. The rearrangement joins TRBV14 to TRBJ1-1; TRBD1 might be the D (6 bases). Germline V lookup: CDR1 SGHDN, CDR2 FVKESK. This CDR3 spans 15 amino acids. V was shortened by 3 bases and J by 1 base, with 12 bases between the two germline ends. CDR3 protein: CASSHWGPENTEAFF. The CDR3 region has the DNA TGTGCCAGCAGCCACTGGGGGCCAGAGAACACTGAAGCTTTCTTT.

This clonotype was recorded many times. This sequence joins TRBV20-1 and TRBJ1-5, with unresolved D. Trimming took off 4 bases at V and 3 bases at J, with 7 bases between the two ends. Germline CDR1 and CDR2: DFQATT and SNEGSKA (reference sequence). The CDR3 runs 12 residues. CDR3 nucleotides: TGCAGTGCTACGGGCCTCAATCAGCCCCAGCATTTT. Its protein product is CSATGLNQPQHF.

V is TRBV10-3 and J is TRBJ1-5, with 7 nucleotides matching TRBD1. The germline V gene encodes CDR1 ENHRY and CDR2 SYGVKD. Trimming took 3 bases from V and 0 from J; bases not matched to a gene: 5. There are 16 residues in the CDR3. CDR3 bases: TGTGCCATCAGTGATGAAGACAGGGCTAGCAATCAGCCCCAGCATTTT. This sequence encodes CAISDEDRASNQPQHF.

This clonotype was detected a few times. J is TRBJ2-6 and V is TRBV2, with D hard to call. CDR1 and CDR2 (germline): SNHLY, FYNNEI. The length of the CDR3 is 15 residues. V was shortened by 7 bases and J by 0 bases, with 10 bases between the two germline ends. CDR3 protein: CASNPQTSGANVLTF. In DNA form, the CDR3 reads TGTGCCAGCAACCCCCAAACCTCTGGGGCCAACGTCCTGACTTTC.

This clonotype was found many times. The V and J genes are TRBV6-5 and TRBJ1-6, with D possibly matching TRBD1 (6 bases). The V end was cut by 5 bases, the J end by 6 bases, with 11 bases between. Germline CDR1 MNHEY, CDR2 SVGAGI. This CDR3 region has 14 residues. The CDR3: CASSGGHSNSPLHF. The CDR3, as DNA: TGTGCCAGCAGTGGGGGACACAGTAATTCACCCCTCCACTTT.

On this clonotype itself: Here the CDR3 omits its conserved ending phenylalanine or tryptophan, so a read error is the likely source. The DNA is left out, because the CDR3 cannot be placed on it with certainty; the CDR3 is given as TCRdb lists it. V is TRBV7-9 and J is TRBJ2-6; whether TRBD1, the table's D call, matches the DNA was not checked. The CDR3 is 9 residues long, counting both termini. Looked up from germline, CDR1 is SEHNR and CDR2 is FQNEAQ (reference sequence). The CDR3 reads CASSLVPHI.

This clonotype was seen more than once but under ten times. CDR3 coding DNA: TGTGCCAGCAGCTTAGTCACATATGGAGCCTACGAGCAGTACTTC. Encoded protein: CASSLVTYGAYEQYF. The chain uses TRBV11-2 and TRBJ2-7; D remains ambiguous. The CDR3 is made up of 15 amino acids. The V end lost 1 base, the J end lost 2 bases, and 12 bases lay between the germline ends. Germline CDR1 reads SGHAT; CDR2 reads FQNNGV. The full variable domain, with the rest looked up from reference TRBV11-2 and TRBJ2-7, is EAGVAQSPRYKIIEKRQSVAFWCNPISGHATLYWYQQILGQGPKLLIQFQNNGVVDDSQLPKDRFSAERLKGVDSTLKIQPAKLEDSAVYLCASSLVTYGAYEQYFGPGTRLTVT.

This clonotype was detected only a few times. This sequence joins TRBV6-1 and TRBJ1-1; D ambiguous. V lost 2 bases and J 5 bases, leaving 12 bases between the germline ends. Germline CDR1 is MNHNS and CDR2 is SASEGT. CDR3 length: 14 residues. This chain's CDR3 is CASSEQPRRTEAFF. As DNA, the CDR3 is TGTGCCAGCAGTGAACAACCCCGAAGGACTGAAGCTTTCTTT.

As DNA, the CDR3 is TGTGCCAGCAGTGACTCGCCTGGGACAGTGAACTATGGCTACACCTTC. The encoded protein is CASSDSPGTVNYGYTF. The chain couples TRBV12-3 or TRBV12-4 to TRBJ1-2; 7 bases are a match to TRBD1. The CDR3 is made up of 16 amino acids. V shed 5 bases, J shed 2 bases, and the junction held 11 bases outside the gene matches.

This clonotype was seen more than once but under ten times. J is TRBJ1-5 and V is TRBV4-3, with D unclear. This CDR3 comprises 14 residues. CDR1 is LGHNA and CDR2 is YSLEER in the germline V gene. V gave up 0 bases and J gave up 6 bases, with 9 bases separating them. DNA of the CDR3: TGCGCCAGCAGCCAAGAACACGGTCCTCAGCCCCAGCATTTT. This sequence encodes CASSQEHGPQPQHF.

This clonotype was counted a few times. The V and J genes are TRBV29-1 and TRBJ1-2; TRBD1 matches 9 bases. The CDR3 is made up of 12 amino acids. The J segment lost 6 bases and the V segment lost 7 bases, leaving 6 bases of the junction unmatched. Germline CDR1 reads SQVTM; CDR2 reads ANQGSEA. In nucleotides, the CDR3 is TGCAGCGCAGGACAGGGGTTGGATGGCTACACCTTC. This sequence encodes CSAGQGLDGYTF.

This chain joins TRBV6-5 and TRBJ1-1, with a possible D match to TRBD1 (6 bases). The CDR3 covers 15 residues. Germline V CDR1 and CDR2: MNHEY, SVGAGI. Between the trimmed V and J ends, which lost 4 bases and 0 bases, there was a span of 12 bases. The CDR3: CASSLQGGMNTEAFF. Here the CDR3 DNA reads TGTGCCAGCAGTTTACAGGGTGGGATGAACACTGAAGCTTTCTTT.

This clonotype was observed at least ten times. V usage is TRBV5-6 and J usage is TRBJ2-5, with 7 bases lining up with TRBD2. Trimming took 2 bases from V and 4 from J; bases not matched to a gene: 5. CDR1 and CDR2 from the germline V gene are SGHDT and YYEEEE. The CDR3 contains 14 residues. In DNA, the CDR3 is TGTGCCAGCAGCTTTGGGAGGGTTCGAGAGACCCAGTACTTC. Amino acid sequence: CASSFGRVRETQYF.

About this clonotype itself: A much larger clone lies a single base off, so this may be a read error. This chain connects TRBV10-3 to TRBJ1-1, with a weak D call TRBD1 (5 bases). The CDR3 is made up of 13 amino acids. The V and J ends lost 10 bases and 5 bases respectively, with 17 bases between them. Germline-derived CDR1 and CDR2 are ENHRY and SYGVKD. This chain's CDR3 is CANRMAGTTEAFF. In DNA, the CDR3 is TGTGCCAACAGGATGGCAGGGACTACTGAAGCTTTCTTT.

Written as DNA, the CDR3 is TGTGCCAGCAGCGGCGCTAGCGGGAGGGACTACGAGCAGTACTTC. This sequence encodes CASSGASGRDYEQYF. The J gene is TRBJ2-7, the V gene TRBV5-4; 12 nucleotides align to TRBD2. The CDR3 has 15 residues. Trimming removed 4 bases from V and 3 bases from J; junction bases left unmatched: 5. Germline CDR1 SGHNT, CDR2 YYREEE (reference sequence).

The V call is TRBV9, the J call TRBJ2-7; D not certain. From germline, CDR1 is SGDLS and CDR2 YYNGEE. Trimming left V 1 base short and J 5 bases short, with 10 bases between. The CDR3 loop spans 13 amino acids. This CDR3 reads CASSVSAGDEQYF. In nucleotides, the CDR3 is TGTGCCAGCAGCGTAAGTGCTGGGGACGAGCAGTACTTC.

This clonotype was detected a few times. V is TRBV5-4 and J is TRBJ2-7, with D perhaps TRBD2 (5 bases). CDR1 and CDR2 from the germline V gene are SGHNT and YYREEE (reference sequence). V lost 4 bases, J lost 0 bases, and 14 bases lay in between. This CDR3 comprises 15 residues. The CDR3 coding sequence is TGTGCCAGCAGCCCCAGTCCCGGGGACTCCTACGAGCAGTACTTC. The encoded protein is CASSPSPGDSYEQYF.

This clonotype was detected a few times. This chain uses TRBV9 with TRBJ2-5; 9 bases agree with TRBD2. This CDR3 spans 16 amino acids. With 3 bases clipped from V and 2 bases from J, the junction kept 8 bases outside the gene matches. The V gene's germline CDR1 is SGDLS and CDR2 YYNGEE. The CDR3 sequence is CASSATSGYSQETQYF. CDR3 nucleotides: TGTGCCAGCAGCGCGACTAGCGGATACTCACAAGAGACCCAGTACTTC.

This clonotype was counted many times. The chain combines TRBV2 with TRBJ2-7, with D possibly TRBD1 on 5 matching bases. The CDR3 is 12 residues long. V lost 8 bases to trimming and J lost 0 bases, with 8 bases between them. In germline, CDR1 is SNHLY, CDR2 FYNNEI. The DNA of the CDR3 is TGTGCCAGCCAGGGATTCTCCTACGAGCAGTACTTC. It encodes CASQGFSYEQYF. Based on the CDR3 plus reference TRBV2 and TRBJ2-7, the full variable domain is EPEVTQTPSHQVTQMGQEVILRCVPISNHLYFYWYRQILGQKVEFLVSFYNNEISEKSEIFDDQFSVERPDGSNFTLKIRSTKLEDSAMYFCASQGFSYEQYFGPGTRLTVT.

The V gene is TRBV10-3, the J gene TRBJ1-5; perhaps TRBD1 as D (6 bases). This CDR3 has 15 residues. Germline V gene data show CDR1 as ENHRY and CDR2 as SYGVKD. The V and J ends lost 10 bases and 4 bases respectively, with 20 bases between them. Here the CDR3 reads CATWAAGDPNQPQHF. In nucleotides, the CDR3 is TGTGCCACCTGGGCGGCAGGGGACCCTAATCAGCCCCAGCATTTT.

The CDR3 sequence is CSVRRGGMNTEAFF. CDR3 DNA sequence: TGCAGCGTCCGACGGGGGGGCATGAACACTGAAGCTTTCTTT. The rearrangement joins TRBV29-1 to TRBJ1-1; maybe TRBD1 (6 bases). CDR3 size: 14 residues. With 6 bases removed from V and 0 bases from J, the gap between germline ends came to 14 bases. Germline values: CDR1 SQVTM, CDR2 ANQGSEA. Full variable domain (outside the CDR3, taken from reference TRBV29-1 and TRBJ1-1): SAVISQKPSRDICQRGTSLTIQCQVDSQVTMMFWYRQQPGQSLTLIATANQGSEATYESGFVIDKFPISRPNLTFSTLTVSNMSPEDSSIYLCSVRRGGMNTEAFFGQGTRLTVV.

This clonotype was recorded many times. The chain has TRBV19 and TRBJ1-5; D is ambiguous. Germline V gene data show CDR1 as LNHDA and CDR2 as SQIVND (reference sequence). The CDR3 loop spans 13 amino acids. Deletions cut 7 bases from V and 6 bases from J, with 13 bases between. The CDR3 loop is CASNTMVRQPQHF. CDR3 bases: TGTGCCAGTAATACCATGGTTCGTCAGCCCCAGCATTTT.

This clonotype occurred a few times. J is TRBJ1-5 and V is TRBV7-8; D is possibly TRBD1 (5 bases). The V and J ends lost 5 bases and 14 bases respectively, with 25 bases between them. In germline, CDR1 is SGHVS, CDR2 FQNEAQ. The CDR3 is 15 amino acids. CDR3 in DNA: TGTGCCAGCAGCCAAGAGGAAGGGACTAGCGGCTACGAGCATTTT. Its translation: CASSQEEGTSGYEHF.

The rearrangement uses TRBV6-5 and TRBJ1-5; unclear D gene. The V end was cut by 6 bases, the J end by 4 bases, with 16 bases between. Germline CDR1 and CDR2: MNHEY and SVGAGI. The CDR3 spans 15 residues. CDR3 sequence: CASRPYSFMNQPQHF. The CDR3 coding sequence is TGTGCCAGCAGACCCTACAGTTTTATGAATCAGCCCCAGCATTTT.

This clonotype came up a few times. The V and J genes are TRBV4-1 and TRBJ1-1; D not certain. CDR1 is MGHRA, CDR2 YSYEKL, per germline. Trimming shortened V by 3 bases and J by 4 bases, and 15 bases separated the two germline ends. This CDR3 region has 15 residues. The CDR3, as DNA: TGCGCCAGCAGCCAGCGGGATAAGAGTGGCACTGAAGCTTTCTTT. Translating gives CASSQRDKSGTEAFF.

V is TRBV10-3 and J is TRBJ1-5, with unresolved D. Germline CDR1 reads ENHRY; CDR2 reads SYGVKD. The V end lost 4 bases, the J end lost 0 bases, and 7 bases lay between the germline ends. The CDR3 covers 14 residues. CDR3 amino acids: CAISVGGSNQPQHF. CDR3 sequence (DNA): TGTGCCATCAGTGTAGGAGGTAGCAATCAGCCCCAGCATTTT.

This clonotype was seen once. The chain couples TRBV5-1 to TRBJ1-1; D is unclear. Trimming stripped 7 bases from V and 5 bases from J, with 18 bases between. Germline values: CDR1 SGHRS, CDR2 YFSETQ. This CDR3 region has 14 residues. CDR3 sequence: CASGGLGAQTEAFF. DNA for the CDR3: TGCGCCAGCGGCGGTTTAGGAGCCCAGACTGAAGCTTTCTTT.

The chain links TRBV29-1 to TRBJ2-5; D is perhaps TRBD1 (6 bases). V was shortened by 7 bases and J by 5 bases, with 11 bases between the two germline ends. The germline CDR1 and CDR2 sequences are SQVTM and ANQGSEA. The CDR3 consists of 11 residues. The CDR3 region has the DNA TGCAGCGACAGGGTCAGGGAGACCCAGTACTTC. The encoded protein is CSDRVRETQYF. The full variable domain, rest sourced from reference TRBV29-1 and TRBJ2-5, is SAVISQKPSRDICQRGTSLTIQCQVDSQVTMMFWYRQQPGQSLTLIATANQGSEATYESGFVIDKFPISRPNLTFSTLTVSNMSPEDSSIYLCSDRVRETQYFGPGTRLLVL.

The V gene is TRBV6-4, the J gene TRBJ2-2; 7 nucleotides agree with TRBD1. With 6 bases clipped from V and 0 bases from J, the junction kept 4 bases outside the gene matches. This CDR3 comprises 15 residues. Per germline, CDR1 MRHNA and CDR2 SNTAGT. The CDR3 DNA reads TGTGCCAGCAGAGACCAGGGGGCGAACACCGGGGAGCTGTTTTTT. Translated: CASRDQGANTGELFF.

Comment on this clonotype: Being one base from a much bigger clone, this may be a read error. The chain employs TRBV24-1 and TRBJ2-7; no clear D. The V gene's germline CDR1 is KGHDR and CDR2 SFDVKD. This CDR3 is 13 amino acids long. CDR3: CATSHSDSYERYF. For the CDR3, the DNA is TGTGCCACCAGTCATTCAGATAGCTACGAGCGGTACTTC.

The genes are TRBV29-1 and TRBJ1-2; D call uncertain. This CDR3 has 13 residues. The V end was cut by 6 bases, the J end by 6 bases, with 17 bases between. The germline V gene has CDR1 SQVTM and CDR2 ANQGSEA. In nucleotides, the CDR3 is TGCAGCGTGGGAGGGCGGTCGTATGATGGCTACACCTTC. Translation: CSVGGRSYDGYTF.

The CDR3 region has the DNA TGTGCCAGCACCTCGCAAATGGCCGGGGAGCTGTTTTTT. Its protein is CASTSQMAGELFF. The chain combines TRBV2 with TRBJ2-2; no reliable D call. Trimming cost V 7 bases and J 6 bases, with 12 bases left between them. The germline V gene encodes CDR1 SNHLY and CDR2 FYNNEI. CDR3 length equals 13 residues.